This T cell receptor beta chain originates from a study of blood T cell repertoires in COVID-19. Study background: There were acute and convalescent COVID-19 samples, and they came from the United States, Italy and Spain. T cells, B-cell-depleted T cells, or PBMCs supplied cDNA or gDNA.

V shed 0 bases and J 5 bases; nucleotides not matched to a gene: 10. This CDR3 has 17 amino acids. In germline, CDR1 is MNHEY, CDR2 SVGEGT. Original methodology: For nucleated cells, counts were estimated from reference gene primer amplification. Repertoires were generated with immunoSEQ multiplex PCR, while TCRdb's copy carries only in-frame clones and drops some. Clone size and the V and J calls come from that table; the DNA yielded D and trimming. The profile shows 150,000 to 200,000 clones, less than 85% of them singletons. The rearrangement uses TRBV6-2 or TRBV6-3 and TRBJ1-2, with TRBD1 matching 9 bases. The TCR was taken from a man over 45 who had recovered from COVID-19. The source material was peripheral blood. The CDR3 bases are TGTGCCAGCAGTTACTCGGGACAGGGCGCATTCCTTTATGGCTACACCTTC. Encoded protein: CASSYSGQGAFLYGYTF.